The clone carrying this T cell receptor beta chain was detected ten times or more. This entry comes from a study of tumor-infiltrating lymphocytes in primary liver carcinoma. TCR beta cDNA was made from 450 to 500 ng total RNA with a constant-region primer. It was through three nested multiplex PCR rounds of slightly modified ARM-PCR that TCR beta libraries arose. The first two PCR rounds used TRBV1-TRBV30 forward primers with a C-beta reverse primer, around 10 cycles each. TCRdb ran MiXCR on the multiplex PCR reads and lists one entry per CDR3 protein. The sample yields about 200,000 distinct CDR3 sequences, roughly two thirds seen once. Trimming stripped 1 base from V and 4 bases from J, with 16 bases between. There are 16 residues in the CDR3. Germline V gives CDR1 SGHDN, CDR2 FVKESK. RNA isolated from unsorted whole blood supplied the blood RNA, with germline DNA also extracted.

This sequence was found in a woman aged 55-75 years with primary liver carcinoma and hepatitis B virus infection. The sample taken for sequencing was peripheral blood. This sequence joins TRBV14 and TRBJ1-2; tentatively, D is TRBD1 (5 bases). CDR3 nucleotides: TGTGCCAGCAGCCAAGTCGCGTGGGGCGAGGCCTATGGCTACACCTTC. It encodes CASSQVAWGEAYGYTF. The full variable domain, with the rest looked up from reference TRBV14 and TRBJ1-2, is EAGVTQFPSHSVIEKGQTVTLRCDPISGHDNLYWYRRVMGKEIKFLLHFVKESKQDESGMPNNRFLAERTGGTYSTLKVQPAELEDSGVYFCASSQVAWGEAYGYTFGSGTRLTVV.